This passage covers 5 T cell receptor beta chains from one sample sequenced in a study of shared clonotypes between healthy human individuals. Sequencing was performed with immunoSEQ multiplex PCR; in TCRdb, only in-frame clones are kept and a portion is missing. Among some 2.3 million clones listed, 90% to 95% were seen once. Sequenced: naive CD4+ T cells from PBMCs. As to subset: CD45RA+ positively selected. These TCRs come from a man aged 18 to 30 in good health. Some clones in this sample may be carry-over from other donors' samples.

V and J are TRBV7-9 and TRBJ1-1; possible D gene TRBD1, 6 bases. V was trimmed by 3 bases and J by 4 bases, leaving 12 bases between them. The V gene's germline CDR1 is SEHNR and CDR2 FQNEAQ (reference sequence). The CDR3 consists of 14 residues. The CDR3 reads CASSFQGRGTEAFF. As DNA, the CDR3 is TGTGCCAGCAGCTTCCAGGGGCGGGGCACTGAAGCTTTCTTT. Based on the CDR3 plus reference TRBV7-9 and TRBJ1-1, the full variable domain is DTGVSQNPRHKITKRGQNVTFRCDPISEHNRLYWYRQTLGQGPEFLTYFQNEAQLEKSRLLSDRFSAERPKGSFSTLEIQRTEQGDSAMYLCASSFQGRGTEAFFGQGTRLTVV.

V is TRBV21-1 and J is TRBJ2-7; TRBD1 reflects the table's D call only, with no check against the DNA. TRBV21-1 is a pseudogene segment. The CDR3 extends over 12 amino acids. CDR3 nucleotides: TGTGCCAGCAGCCCATTCCCCTACGAGCAGTACTTC. Its protein is CASSPFPYEQYF.

The chain employs TRBV5-4 and TRBJ2-7, with 11 nucleotides matching TRBD1. The CDR3 loop spans 15 amino acids. The V gene's germline CDR1 is SGHNT and CDR2 YYREEE (reference sequence). Trimming removed 3 bases from V and 5 bases from J; junction bases left unmatched: 7. The DNA of the CDR3 is TGTGCCAGCAGCTGGGGCCCGGGACAGGGGGACGAGCAGTACTTC. Its translation is CASSWGPGQGDEQYF.

With respect to this clone: The same CDR3 can be traced to other DNA sequences in this sample. J is TRBJ2-3 and V is TRBV9; 7 bases line up with TRBD2. Trimming at V came to 4 bases and at J to 0 bases, leaving 2 bases not matched to a gene. Germline V CDR1 and CDR2: SGDLS, YYNGEE. This CDR3 has 14 residues. The CDR3 DNA is TGTGCCAGCAGCTTTAGCGGGAGCACAGATACGCAGTATTTT. Amino acid sequence: CASSFSGSTDTQYF.

As to this clone: The same CDR3 is also encoded by other DNA sequences in this sample. The rearrangement joins TRBV5-4 to TRBJ2-5, with 8 bases lining up with TRBD2. Per germline, CDR1 SGHNT and CDR2 YYREEE (reference sequence). This CDR3 has 13 amino acids. With 4 bases clipped from V and 4 bases from J, the junction kept 3 bases outside the gene matches. In nucleotides, the CDR3 is TGTGCCAGCAGCCTGAGCGGGAGAGAGACCCAGTACTTC. Encoded protein: CASSLSGRETQYF.